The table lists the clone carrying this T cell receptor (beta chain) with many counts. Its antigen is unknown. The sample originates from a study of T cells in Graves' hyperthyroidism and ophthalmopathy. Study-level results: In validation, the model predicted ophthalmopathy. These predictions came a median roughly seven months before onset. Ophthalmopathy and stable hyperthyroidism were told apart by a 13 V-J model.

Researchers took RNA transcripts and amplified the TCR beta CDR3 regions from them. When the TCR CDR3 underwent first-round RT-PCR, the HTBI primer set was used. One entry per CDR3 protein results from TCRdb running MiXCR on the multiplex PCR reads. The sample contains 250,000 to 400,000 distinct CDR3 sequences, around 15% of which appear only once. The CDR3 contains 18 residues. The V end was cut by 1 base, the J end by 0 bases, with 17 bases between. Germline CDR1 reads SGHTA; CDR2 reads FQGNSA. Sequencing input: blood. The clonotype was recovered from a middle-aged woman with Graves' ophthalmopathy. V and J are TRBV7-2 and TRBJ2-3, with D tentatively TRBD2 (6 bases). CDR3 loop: CASSLGQGLPSSTDTQYF. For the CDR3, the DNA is TGTGCCAGCAGCTTAGGTCAGGGACTCCCCTCGAGCACAGATACGCAGTATTTT. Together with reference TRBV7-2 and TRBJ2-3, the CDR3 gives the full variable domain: GAGVSQSPSNKVTEKGKDVELRCDPISGHTALYWYRQSLGQGLEFLIYFQGNSAPDKSGLPSDRFSAERTGGSVSTLTIQRTQQEDSAVYLCASSLGQGLPSSTDTQYFGPGTRLTVL.